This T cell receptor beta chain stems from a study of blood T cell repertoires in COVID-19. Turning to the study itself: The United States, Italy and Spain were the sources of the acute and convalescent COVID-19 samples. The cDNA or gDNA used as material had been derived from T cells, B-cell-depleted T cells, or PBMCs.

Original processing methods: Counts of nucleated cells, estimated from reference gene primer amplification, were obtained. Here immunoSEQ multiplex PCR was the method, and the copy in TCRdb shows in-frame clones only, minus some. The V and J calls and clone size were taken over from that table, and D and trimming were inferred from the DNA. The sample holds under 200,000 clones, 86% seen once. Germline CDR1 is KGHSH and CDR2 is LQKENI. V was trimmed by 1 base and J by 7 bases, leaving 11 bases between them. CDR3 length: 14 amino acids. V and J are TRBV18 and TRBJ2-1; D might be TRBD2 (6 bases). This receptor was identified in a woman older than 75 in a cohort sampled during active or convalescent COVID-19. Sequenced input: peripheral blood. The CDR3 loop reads CASSPLPGENEQFF. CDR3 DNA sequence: TGTGCCAGCTCACCACTTCCGGGAGAGAATGAGCAGTTCTTC.